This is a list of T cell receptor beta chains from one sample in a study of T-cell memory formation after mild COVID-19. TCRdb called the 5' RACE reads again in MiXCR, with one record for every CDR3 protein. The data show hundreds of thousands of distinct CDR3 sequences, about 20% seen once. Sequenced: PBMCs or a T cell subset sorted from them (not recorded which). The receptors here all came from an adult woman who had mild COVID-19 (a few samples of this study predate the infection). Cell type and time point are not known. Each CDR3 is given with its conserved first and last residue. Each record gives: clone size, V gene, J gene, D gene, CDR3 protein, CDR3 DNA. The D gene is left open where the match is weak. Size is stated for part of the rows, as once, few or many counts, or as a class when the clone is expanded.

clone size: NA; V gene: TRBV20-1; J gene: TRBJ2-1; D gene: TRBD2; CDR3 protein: CSATSGRARYEQFF; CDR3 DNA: TGCAGTGCTACCAGCGGGAGGGCCAGGTATGAGCAGTTCTTC
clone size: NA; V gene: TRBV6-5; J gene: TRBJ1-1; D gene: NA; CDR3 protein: CASKAQESTEAFF; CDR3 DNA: TGTGCCAGCAAGGCCCAGGAGTCCACTGAAGCTTTCTTT
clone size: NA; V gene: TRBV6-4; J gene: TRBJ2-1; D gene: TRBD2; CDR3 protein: CASSRNGLAGGSEQFF; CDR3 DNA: TGTGCCAGCAGTAGGAACGGACTAGCGGGAGGCAGTGAGCAGTTCTTC
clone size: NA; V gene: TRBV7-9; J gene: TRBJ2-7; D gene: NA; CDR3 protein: CASSLDPLGYEQYF; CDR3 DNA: TGTGCCAGCAGCCTGGACCCCCTGGGCTACGAGCAGTACTTC
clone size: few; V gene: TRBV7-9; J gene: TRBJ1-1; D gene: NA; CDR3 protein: CASSRSLSEAFF; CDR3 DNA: TGTGCCAGCAGCCGATCTCTATCTGAAGCTTTCTTT
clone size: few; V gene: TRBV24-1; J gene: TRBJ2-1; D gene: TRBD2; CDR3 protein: CATSDPSGRDYNEQFF; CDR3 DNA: TGTGCCACCAGTGATCCTAGCGGGAGGGACTACAATGAGCAGTTCTTC
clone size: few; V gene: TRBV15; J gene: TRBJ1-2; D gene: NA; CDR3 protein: CATSRTGTAANYGYTF; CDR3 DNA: TGTGCCACCAGCAGAACCGGGACTGCAGCTAACTATGGCTACACCTTC
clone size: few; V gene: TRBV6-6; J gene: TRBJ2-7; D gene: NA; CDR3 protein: CASSPQLAGPYEQYF; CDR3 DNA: TGTGCCAGCAGCCCACAACTCGCGGGACCCTACGAGCAGTACTTC
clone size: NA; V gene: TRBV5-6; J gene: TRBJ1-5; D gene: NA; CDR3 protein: CASSWGVGETRNQPQHF; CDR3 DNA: TGTGCCAGCAGCTGGGGAGTCGGGGAAACGCGCAATCAGCCCCAGCATTTT
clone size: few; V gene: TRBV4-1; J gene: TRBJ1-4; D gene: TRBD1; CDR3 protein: CASSHPKTGTNEKLFF; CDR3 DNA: TGCGCCAGCAGCCATCCTAAGACAGGGACGAATGAAAAACTGTTTTTT
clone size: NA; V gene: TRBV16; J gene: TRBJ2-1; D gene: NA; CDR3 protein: CASTPSRNEQFF; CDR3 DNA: TGTGCCAGCACCCCTTCGAGGAATGAGCAGTTCTTC
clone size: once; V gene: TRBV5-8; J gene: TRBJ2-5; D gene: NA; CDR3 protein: CASSSTLMGRETQYF; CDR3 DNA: TGTGCCAGCAGCTCCACCCTGATGGGGCGCGAGACCCAGTACTTC
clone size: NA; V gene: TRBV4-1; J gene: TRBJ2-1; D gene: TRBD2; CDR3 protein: CASSPRSGLAGGQDNEQFF; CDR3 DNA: TGCGCCAGCAGCCCAAGATCCGGACTAGCGGGGGGGCAGGACAATGAGCAGTTCTTC
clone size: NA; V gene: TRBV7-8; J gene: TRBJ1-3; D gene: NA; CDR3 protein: CASSLRAGPRRGSGNTIYF; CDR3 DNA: TGTGCCAGCAGTCTTCGCGCCGGACCTAGACGGGGCTCTGGAAACACCATATATTTT
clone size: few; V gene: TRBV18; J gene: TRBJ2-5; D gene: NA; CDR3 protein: CASSPGRMYQETQYF; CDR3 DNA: TGTGCCAGCTCACCGGGACGGATGTACCAAGAGACCCAGTACTTC
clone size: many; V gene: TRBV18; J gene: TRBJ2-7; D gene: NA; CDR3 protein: CASSPNYEQYF; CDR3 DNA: TGTGCCAGCTCGCCTAACTACGAGCAGTACTTC
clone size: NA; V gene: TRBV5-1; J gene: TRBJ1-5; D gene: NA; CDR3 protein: CASSLTVNQPQHF; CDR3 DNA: TGCGCCAGCAGCTTGACTGTAAATCAGCCCCAGCATTTT
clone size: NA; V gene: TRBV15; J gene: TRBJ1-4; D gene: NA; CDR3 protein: CATSRDRTVPQKKLFF; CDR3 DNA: TGTGCCACCAGCAGAGATCGGACGGTCCCCCAGAAAAAACTGTTTTTT
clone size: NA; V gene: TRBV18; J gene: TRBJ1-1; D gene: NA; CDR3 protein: CASQLDTEAFF; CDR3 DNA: TGTGCCAGCCAACTGGACACTGAAGCTTTCTTT
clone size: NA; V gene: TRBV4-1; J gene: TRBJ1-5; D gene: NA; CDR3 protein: CASSPRGGSYSNQPQHF; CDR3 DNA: TGCGCCAGCAGCCCACGGGGGGGTTCCTATAGCAATCAGCCCCAGCATTTT
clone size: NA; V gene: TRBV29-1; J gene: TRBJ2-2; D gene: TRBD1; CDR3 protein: CTPPDRGFANTGELFF; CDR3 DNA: TGCACCCCCCCGGACAGGGGGTTCGCGAACACCGGGGAGCTGTTTTTT
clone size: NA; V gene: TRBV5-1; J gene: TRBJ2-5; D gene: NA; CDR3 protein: CASSLMSVGETQYF; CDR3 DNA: TGCGCCAGCAGCTTGATGTCTGTGGGAGAGACCCAGTACTTC
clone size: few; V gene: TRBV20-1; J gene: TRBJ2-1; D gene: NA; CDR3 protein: CSASQVAEQFF; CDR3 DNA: TGCAGTGCTTCCCAGGTAGCCGAGCAGTTCTTC
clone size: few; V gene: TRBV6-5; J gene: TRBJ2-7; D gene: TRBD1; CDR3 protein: CASTQGETGEDEQYF; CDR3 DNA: TGTGCCAGCACCCAAGGGGAGACAGGGGAGGACGAGCAGTACTTC
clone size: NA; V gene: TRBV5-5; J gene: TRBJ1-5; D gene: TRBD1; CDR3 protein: CASSSLDRARYSNQPQHF; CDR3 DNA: TGTGCCAGCAGCTCACTGGACAGGGCAAGGTACAGCAATCAGCCCCAGCATTTT
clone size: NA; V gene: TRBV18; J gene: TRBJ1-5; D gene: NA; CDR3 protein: CASSPQAGQPQHF; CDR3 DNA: TGTGCCAGCTCACCACAGGCCGGTCAGCCCCAGCATTTT
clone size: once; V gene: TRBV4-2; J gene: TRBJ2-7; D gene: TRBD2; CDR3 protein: CASSQQLAGEHYEQYF; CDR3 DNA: TGTGCCAGCAGCCAACAACTAGCGGGAGAACACTACGAGCAGTACTTC
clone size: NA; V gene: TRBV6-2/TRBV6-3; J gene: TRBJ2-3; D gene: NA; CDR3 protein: CASSWLAPATDTQYF; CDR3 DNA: TGTGCCAGCAGCTGGCTAGCGCCAGCCACAGATACGCAGTATTTT
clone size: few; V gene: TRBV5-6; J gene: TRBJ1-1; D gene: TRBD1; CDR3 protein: CASSWDRLNTEAFF; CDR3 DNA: TGTGCCAGCAGCTGGGACAGATTGAACACTGAAGCTTTCTTT
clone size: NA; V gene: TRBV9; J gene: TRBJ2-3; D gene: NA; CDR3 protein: CASSVDSNTDTQYF; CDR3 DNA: TGTGCCAGCAGCGTAGATTCTAACACAGATACGCAGTATTTT
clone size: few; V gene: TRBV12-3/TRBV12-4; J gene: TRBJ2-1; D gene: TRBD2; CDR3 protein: CASSPGLGPEQFF; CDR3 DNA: TGTGCCAGCAGCCCCGGACTAGGGCCCGAGCAGTTCTTC
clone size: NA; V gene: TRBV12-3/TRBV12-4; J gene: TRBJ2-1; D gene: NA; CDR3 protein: CASSSGVFNNEQFF; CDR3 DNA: TGTGCCAGCAGTTCCGGGGTCTTTAACAATGAGCAGTTCTTC
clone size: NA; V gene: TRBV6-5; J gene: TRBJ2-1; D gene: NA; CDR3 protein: CASTGSLDNEQFF; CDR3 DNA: TGTGCCAGCACAGGGTCTCTTGACAATGAGCAGTTCTTC
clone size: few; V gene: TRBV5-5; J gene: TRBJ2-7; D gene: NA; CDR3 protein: CASSLVAGWIDEQYF; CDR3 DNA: TGTGCCAGCAGCTTGGTGGCAGGGTGGATTGACGAGCAGTACTTC
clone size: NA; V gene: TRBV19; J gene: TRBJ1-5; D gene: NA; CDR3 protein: CASSIEGNQPQHF; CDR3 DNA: TGTGCCAGTAGTATCGAAGGCAATCAGCCCCAGCATTTT
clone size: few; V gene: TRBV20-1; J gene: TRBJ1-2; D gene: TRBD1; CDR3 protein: CGGTGDNYGYTF; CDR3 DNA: TGCGGGGGGACAGGAGATAACTATGGCTACACCTTC
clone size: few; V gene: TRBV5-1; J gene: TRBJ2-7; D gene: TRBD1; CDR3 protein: CASSLDRDGYEQYF; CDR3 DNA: TGCGCCAGCAGCCTTGACAGGGACGGATACGAGCAGTACTTC
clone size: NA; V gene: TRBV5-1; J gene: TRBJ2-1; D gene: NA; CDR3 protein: CASSLDPDNSYNEQFF; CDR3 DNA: TGCGCCAGCAGCTTGGATCCCGATAACTCCTACAATGAGCAGTTCTTC
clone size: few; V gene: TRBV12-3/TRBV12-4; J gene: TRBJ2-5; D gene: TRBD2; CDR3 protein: CASSSLMSGMETQYF; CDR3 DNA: TGTGCCAGCAGTTCGCTAATGAGCGGGATGGAGACCCAGTACTTC
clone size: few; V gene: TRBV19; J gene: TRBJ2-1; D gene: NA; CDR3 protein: CASSPWVARTEQFF; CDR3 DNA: TGTGCCAGTAGTCCTTGGGTCGCTAGGACTGAGCAGTTCTTC
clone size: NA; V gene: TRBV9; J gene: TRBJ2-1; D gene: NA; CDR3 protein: CASGGRDEQFF; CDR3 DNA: TGTGCCAGCGGGGGGCGGGATGAGCAGTTCTTC
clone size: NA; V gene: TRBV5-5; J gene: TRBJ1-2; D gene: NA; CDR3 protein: CASSLGRGGYTF; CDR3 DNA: TGTGCCAGCAGCTTGGGCAGGGGAGGCTACACCTTC
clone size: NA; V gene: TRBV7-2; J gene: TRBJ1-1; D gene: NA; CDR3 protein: CASSLGVLYTEAFF; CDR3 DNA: TGTGCCAGCAGCTTAGGGGTTCTGTACACTGAAGCTTTCTTT
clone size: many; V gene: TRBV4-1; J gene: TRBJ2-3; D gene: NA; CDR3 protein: CASSQAAYSTDTQYF; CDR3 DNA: TGCGCCAGCAGCCAAGCCGCCTATTCCACAGATACGCAGTATTTT
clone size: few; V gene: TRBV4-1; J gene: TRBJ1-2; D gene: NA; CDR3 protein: CASSQYIGQPYGYTF; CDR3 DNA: TGCGCCAGCAGCCAGTACATCGGACAGCCTTATGGCTACACCTTC